The next 4 T cell receptor beta chains were all read from a single sample in a study of T cells after yellow fever vaccination. A single record per CDR3 protein comes from TCRdb applying MiXCR to the 5' RACE reads. The sample lists about 240,000 distinct CDR3 sequences, 6.9% occurring once. The sequenced sample was CD4+ T cells sorted from PBMCs, obtained 15 days after the yellow fever booster vaccination. The receptors derive from a man aged 25 to 40 who received the YFV17D yellow fever vaccine.

Only a few counts were recorded for this clonotype. The chain has TRBV6-2 or TRBV6-3 and TRBJ1-1; no firm D call. Trimming stripped 7 bases from V and 2 bases from J, with 14 bases between. Germline V gene lookup returns CDR1 MNHEY and CDR2 SVGEGT. The CDR3 runs to 14 residues. The CDR3 is CASTPMGFNTEAFF. Here the CDR3 DNA reads TGTGCCAGCACCCCTATGGGTTTCAACACTGAAGCTTTCTTT.

In this sample, this clonotype turned up many times. This chain links TRBV19 with TRBJ2-3; D may correspond to TRBD1 or TRBD2 (5 bases each). CDR3 length: 15 amino acids. Germline CDR1 is LNHDA and CDR2 is SQIVND (reference sequence). Trimming stripped 5 bases from V and 5 bases from J, with 17 bases between. The CDR3 DNA follows: TGTGCCAGTAGTCCATGGGACCTCTCGGGAGATACGCAGTATTTT. It codes for CASSPWDLSGDTQYF.

The V and J genes are TRBV20-1 and TRBJ2-7; 11 nucleotides match TRBD2. Unmatched junction bases numbered 10, after V lost 2 bases and J lost 4 bases. The CDR3 is made up of 16 amino acids. In germline, CDR1 is DFQATT, CDR2 SNEGSKA (reference sequence). CDR3 DNA sequence: TGCAGTGCTAGATTGACCACTAGCGGGAGTGGATACGAGCAGTACTTC. Translating gives CSARLTTSGSGYEQYF.

The gene calls are TRBV10-3 and TRBJ2-1; D is possibly TRBD1 or TRBD2 (6 bases each). Trimming took off 5 bases at V and 9 bases at J, with 17 bases between the two ends. This CDR3 spans 14 amino acids. Germline V CDR1 and CDR2: ENHRY, SYGVKD. In nucleotides, the CDR3 is TGTGCCATCAGTCCTAGTGGGGGGCGCGTTGAGCAGTTCTTC. This translates into CAISPSGGRVEQFF.